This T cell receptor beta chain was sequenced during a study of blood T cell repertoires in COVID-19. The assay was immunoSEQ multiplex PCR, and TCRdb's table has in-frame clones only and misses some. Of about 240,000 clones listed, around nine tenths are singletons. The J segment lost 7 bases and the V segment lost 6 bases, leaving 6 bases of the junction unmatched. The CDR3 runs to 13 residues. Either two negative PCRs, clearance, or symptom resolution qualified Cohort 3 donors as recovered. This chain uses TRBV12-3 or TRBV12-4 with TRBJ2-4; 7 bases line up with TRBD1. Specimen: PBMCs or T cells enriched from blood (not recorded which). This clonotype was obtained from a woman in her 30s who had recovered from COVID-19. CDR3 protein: CASSTGTANIQYF. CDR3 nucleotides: TGTGCCAGCAGCACCGGGACAGCGAACATTCAGTACTTC.